The 21 T cell receptor beta chains below come from one sample, sequenced in a study of cytomegalovirus exposure and HLA in healthy donors. The PCR employed 60 Vbeta primers together with 13 Jbeta primers. Some clones are missing from TCRdb's copy, which holds only in-frame ones; the method was immunoSEQ multiplex PCR. There are about 38,000 clones in the sample; roughly 67% occur only once, and more than 15% lies in the top ten. Sequencing was carried out using PBMCs. All receptors derive from a man between 50 and 59 years old in good health and CMV-seropositive.

For the CDR3, the DNA is TGCGCCAGCAGCCCTACCGGACAGGGAGATACGCAGTATTTT. Its translation is CASSPTGQGDTQYF. The chain joins TRBV4-3 to TRBJ2-3; TRBD1 matches 8 bases. Germline-derived CDR1 and CDR2 are LGHNA and YSLEER. Trimming took 4 bases from V and 5 from J; bases not matched to a gene: 5. The CDR3 covers 14 residues.

The J gene is TRBJ2-5, the V gene TRBV29-1, with 8 bases identical to TRBD1. This CDR3 has 12 amino acids. Germline V gives CDR1 SQVTM, CDR2 ANQGSEA. Trimming at V came to 7 bases and at J to 4 bases, leaving 5 bases not matched to a gene. CDR3 region: CSGSGTGETQYF. For the CDR3, the DNA is TGCAGCGGCTCCGGGACAGGAGAGACCCAGTACTTC.

J is TRBJ1-2 and V is TRBV11-2, with D unresolved. V was pared by 5 bases and J by 3 bases, with 19 bases between. Germline CDR1 and CDR2: SGHAT and FQNNGV. There are 16 residues in the CDR3. CDR3 nucleotide sequence: TGTGCCAGCAGCCAAAACGGTGTGGAGATAGACTATGGCTACACCTTC. Translation: CASSQNGVEIDYGYTF. Complete variable domain (other parts from reference TRBV11-2 and TRBJ1-2): EAGVAQSPRYKIIEKRQSVAFWCNPISGHATLYWYQQILGQGPKLLIQFQNNGVVDDSQLPKDRFSAERLKGVDSTLKIQPAKLEDSAVYLCASSQNGVEIDYGYTFGSGTRLTVV.

The rearrangement links TRBV4-3 to TRBJ1-4; no definite D call. The germline CDR1 and CDR2 sequences are LGHNA and YSLEER. Trimming removed 0 bases at V and 0 bases at J, with 5 bases between. CDR3 size: 15 residues. CDR3 DNA sequence: TGCGCCAGCAGCCAAGACAGTGCAACTAATGAAAAACTGTTTTTT. This codes for CASSQDSATNEKLFF.

This clone was picked up a small number of times. The rearrangement uses TRBV7-9 and TRBJ1-4, with 9 bases aligning to TRBD1. Germline CDR1 SEHNR, CDR2 FQNEAQ (reference sequence). V gave up 4 bases and J gave up 8 bases; unmatched junction bases: 8. This CDR3 region has 15 residues. The CDR3 loop reads CASSYDRGVWEKLFF. The CDR3, as DNA: TGTGCCAGCAGCTACGACAGGGGGGTTTGGGAAAAACTGTTTTTT.

This clone has only a few counts. J is TRBJ1-1 and V is TRBV28; D is possibly TRBD1 (5 bases). V was cut by 5 bases and J by 3 bases, with 16 bases left in between. This CDR3 is 15 amino acids long. Looked up from germline, CDR1 is MDHEN and CDR2 is SYDVKM. The CDR3 coding sequence is TGTGCCAGCAGTCAAGGGGTAAATAGTGACACTGAAGCTTTCTTT. This sequence encodes CASSQGVNSDTEAFF.

This chain links TRBV6-1 with TRBJ2-7; D gene ambiguous. Germline CDR1 reads MNHNS; CDR2 reads SASEGT. V was cut by 7 bases and J by 0 bases, with 7 bases left in between. This CDR3 is built from 12 residues. CDR3 sequence reads: CASTGYSYEQYF. CDR3 bases: TGTGCCAGCACCGGGTACTCCTACGAGCAGTACTTC.

This sequence joins TRBV18 and TRBJ2-5, with 10 positions matching TRBD2. The germline gives CDR1 KGHSH, CDR2 LQKENI. V trimming: 2 bases; J trimming: 4 bases; junction bases outside the gene matches: 4. The CDR3 is 15 residues long. CDR3 bases: TGTGCCAGCTCACCAAGGACTAGCGGCGGAGAGACCCAGTACTTC. Encoded protein: CASSPRTSGGETQYF.

The chain joins TRBV7-7 to TRBJ2-5, with D uncertain. The ends were cut back, 4 bases at V and 2 bases at J, with 14 bases in the middle. From germline, CDR1 is SSHAT and CDR2 FNYEAQ (reference sequence). This CDR3 spans 15 amino acids. In DNA form, the CDR3 reads TGTGCCAGCAGCTCCGCGAGTCCCTCGCAAGAGACCCAGTACTTC. This gives the protein CASSSASPSQETQYF.

This clone was counted a single time. CDR3 sequence: CASSPPNGQETQYF. DNA of the CDR3: TGTGCCAGCTCACCACCCAACGGGCAAGAGACCCAGTACTTC. The chain is built from TRBV18 and TRBJ2-5; D remains unclear. The CDR3 totals 14 residues. Trimming cost V 0 bases and J 2 bases, with 7 bases left between them. Germline V gene data show CDR1 as KGHSH and CDR2 as LQKENI. Drawing the rest from reference TRBV18 and TRBJ2-5, the complete variable domain is NAGVMQNPRHLVRRRGQEARLRCSPMKGHSHVYWYRQLPEEGLKFMVYLQKENIIDESGMPKERFSAEFPKEGPSILRIQQVVRGDSAAYFCASSPPNGQETQYFGPGTRLLVL.

V usage is TRBV5-1 and J usage is TRBJ1-1; tentatively, D is TRBD1 (5 bases). The V gene's germline CDR1 is SGHRS and CDR2 YFSETQ. Trimming took 4 bases from V and 0 from J, leaving 13 bases between them. The CDR3 has 15 amino acids. CDR3 residues: CASSQGSELNTEAFF. CDR3 sequence (DNA): TGCGCCAGCAGCCAGGGAAGCGAGCTGAACACTGAAGCTTTCTTT.

This rearrangement joins TRBV27 to TRBJ2-2; no firm D call. Per germline, CDR1 MNHEY and CDR2 SMNVEV (reference sequence). V gave up 8 bases and J gave up 0 bases, with 7 bases separating them. The CDR3 covers 13 residues. The CDR3 reads CASLTANTGELFF. DNA for the CDR3: TGTGCCAGCCTTACAGCGAACACCGGGGAGCTGTTTTTT.

This chain joins TRBV18 and TRBJ1-2, with D perhaps matching TRBD1 (6 bases). This CDR3 comprises 17 residues. V was pared by 3 bases and J by 0 bases, with 17 bases between. Per germline, CDR1 KGHSH and CDR2 LQKENI. The CDR3 nucleotides read TGTGCCAGCTCACCGTTGACCAGGACAGTAACTAACTATGGCTACACCTTC. The encoded protein is CASSPLTRTVTNYGYTF. Full variable domain (remainder filled in from reference TRBV18 and TRBJ1-2): NAGVMQNPRHLVRRRGQEARLRCSPMKGHSHVYWYRQLPEEGLKFMVYLQKENIIDESGMPKERFSAEFPKEGPSILRIQQVVRGDSAAYFCASSPLTRTVTNYGYTFGSGTRLTVV.

The CDR3 region is CASSTYKGGDYGYTF. CDR3 in DNA: TGTGCCAGCAGTACGTACAAAGGGGGCGACTATGGCTACACCTTC. V gene TRBV9 combines with J gene TRBJ1-2; 7 nucleotides line up with TRBD1. The CDR3 spans 15 residues. Germline values: CDR1 SGDLS, CDR2 YYNGEE. V shed 5 bases, J shed 3 bases, and the junction held 10 bases outside the gene matches.

V usage is TRBV28 and J usage is TRBJ2-3; perhaps TRBD1 as D (6 bases). The length of the CDR3 is 15 residues. Germline assignment: CDR1 MDHEN and CDR2 SYDVKM. Trimming removed 5 bases from V and 5 bases from J, with 17 bases in between. Written as DNA, the CDR3 is TGTGCCAGCAGTCGGGACACTCCGGGTGAAGATACGCAGTATTTT. This translates into CASSRDTPGEDTQYF.

The chain joins TRBV7-2 to TRBJ1-6; no reliable D call. Germline-derived CDR1 and CDR2 are SGHTA and FQGNSA. The V end lost 2 bases, the J end lost 11 bases, and 7 bases lay between the germline ends. The CDR3 has 12 residues. DNA of the CDR3: TGTGCCAGCAGCTTATTGCGGACACCCCTCCACTTT. This encodes CASSLLRTPLHF.

The J gene is TRBJ2-5, the V gene TRBV15; D call uncertain. Judging by the DNA end, TRBJ2-7 fits better; the J call may be wrong. This CDR3 has 13 amino acids. Germline lookup yields CDR1 LNHNV and CDR2 YYDKDF (reference sequence). CDR3 amino acids: CATSTQDSYEQYF. The DNA for the CDR3 is TGTGCCACCAGCACCCAGGACTCCTACGAGCAGTACTTC.

This chain's CDR3 is CASSSAGTGDTYHSYEQYF. The CDR3 DNA reads as TGTGCCAGCAGTTCCGCCGGGACAGGGGATACCTACCACTCCTACGAGCAGTACTTC. The genes are TRBV27 and TRBJ2-7; 10 bases agree with TRBD1. The CDR3 runs 19 residues. Germline loops: CDR1 MNHEY, CDR2 SMNVEV (reference sequence). V lost 4 bases and J lost 0; bases outside the gene matches: 15.

The chain recombines TRBV2 with TRBJ2-3; the match to TRBD2 covers 7 bases. The CDR3 contains 15 residues. From germline, CDR1 is SNHLY and CDR2 FYNNEI. V gave up 5 bases and J gave up 0 bases; unmatched junction bases: 5. The CDR3 reads CASSSAGLSTDTQYF. CDR3 nucleotides: TGTGCCAGCAGTTCAGCGGGGCTGAGCACAGATACGCAGTATTTT.

This clone is a singleton in its sample. This rearrangement joins TRBV19 to TRBJ1-1, with D unresolved. Germline CDR1 reads LNHDA; CDR2 reads SQIVND (reference sequence). This CDR3 is 16 amino acids long. V was pared by 6 bases and J by 8 bases, with 25 bases between. The CDR3 protein is CASSDSGFLSAIEAFF. For the CDR3, the DNA is TGTGCCAGTAGCGATTCCGGCTTCTTGAGCGCGATAGAAGCTTTCTTT.

A few counts support this clone. The chain recombines TRBV7-3 with TRBJ2-1; TRBD2 agrees at 8 bases. The CDR3 runs 14 residues. Germline values: CDR1 SGHTA, CDR2 FQGTGA. The V gene end was trimmed by 5 bases and the J gene end by 8 bases; junction bases not matched to a gene: 8. The CDR3 DNA is TGTGCCAGCAGCCTTTCCGGGGGGGAGGATGAGCAGTTCTTC. As protein: CASSLSGGEDEQFF.